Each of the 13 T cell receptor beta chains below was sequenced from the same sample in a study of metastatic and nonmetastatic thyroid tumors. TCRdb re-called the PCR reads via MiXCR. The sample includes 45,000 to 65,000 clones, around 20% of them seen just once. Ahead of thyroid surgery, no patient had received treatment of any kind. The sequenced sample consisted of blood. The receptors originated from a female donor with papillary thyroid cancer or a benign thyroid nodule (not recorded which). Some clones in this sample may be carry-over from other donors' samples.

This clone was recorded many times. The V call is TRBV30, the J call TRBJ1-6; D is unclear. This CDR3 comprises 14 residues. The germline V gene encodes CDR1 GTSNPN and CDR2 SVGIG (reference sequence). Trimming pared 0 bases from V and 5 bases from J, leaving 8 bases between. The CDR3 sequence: CAWSVQTDNSPLHF. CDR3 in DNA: TGTGCCTGGAGTGTACAAACAGATAATTCACCCCTCCACTTT.

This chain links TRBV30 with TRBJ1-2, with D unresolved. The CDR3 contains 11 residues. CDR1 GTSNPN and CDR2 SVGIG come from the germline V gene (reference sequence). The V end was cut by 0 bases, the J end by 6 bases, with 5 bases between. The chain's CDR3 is CAWSVIHGYTF. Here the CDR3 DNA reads TGTGCCTGGAGTGTCATTCATGGCTACACCTTC.

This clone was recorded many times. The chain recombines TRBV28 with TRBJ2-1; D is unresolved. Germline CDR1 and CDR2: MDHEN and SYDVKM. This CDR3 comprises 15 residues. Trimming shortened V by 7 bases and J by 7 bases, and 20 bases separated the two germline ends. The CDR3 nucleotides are TGTGCCAGCAATTTTTTTGGAAGGGTAGGAAATGAGCAGTTCTTC. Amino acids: CASNFFGRVGNEQFF.

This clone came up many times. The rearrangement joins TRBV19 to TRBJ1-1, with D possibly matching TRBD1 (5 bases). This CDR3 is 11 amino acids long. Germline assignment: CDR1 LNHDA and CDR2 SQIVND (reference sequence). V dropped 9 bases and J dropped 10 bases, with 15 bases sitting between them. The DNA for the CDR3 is TGTGCCAGAGGGACTGCGGATCGAGCTTTCTTT. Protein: CARGTADRAFF.

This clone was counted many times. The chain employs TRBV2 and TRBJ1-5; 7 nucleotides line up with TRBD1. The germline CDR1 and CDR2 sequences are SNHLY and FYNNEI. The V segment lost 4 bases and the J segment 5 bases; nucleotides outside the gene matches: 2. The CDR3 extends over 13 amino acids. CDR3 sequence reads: CASSVDRDQPQHF. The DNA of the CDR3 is TGTGCCAGCAGTGTCGACAGGGATCAGCCCCAGCATTTT. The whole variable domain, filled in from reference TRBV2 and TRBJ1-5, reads EPEVTQTPSHQVTQMGQEVILRCVPISNHLYFYWYRQILGQKVEFLVSFYNNEISEKSEIFDDQFSVERPDGSNFTLKIRSTKLEDSAMYFCASSVDRDQPQHFGDGTRLSIL.

CDR3 DNA: TGTGCCAGCAGCTTACACCCTGGCCAACTAGCGGATGTGGCCAACGTCCTGACTTTC. Its translation: CASSLHPGQLADVANVLTF. This sequence joins TRBV11-2 and TRBJ2-6; 8 bases fit TRBD2. The CDR3 length is 19 residues. Germline values: CDR1 SGHAT, CDR2 FQNNGV. J was trimmed by 6 bases and V by 2 bases; bases with no gene match: 15. Combining the CDR3 with reference TRBV11-2 and TRBJ2-6 gives the whole variable domain EAGVAQSPRYKIIEKRQSVAFWCNPISGHATLYWYQQILGQGPKLLIQFQNNGVVDDSQLPKDRFSAERLKGVDSTLKIQPAKLEDSAVYLCASSLHPGQLADVANVLTFGAGSRLTVL.

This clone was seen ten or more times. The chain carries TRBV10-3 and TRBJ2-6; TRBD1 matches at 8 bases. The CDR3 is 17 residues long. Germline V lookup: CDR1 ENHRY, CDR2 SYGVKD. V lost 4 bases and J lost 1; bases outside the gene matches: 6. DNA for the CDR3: TGTGCCATCAGTGGGGTCAGGGGGCGGTCTGGGGCCAACGTCCTGACTTTC. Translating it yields CAISGVRGRSGANVLTF.

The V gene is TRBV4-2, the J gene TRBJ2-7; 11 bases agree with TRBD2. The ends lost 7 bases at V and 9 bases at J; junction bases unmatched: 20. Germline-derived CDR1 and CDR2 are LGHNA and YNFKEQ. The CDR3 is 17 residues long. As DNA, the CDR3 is TGTGCCAGCATCGCAAGACTAGCGGGACCCCGGTCGCATGGGCAGTACTTC. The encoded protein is CASIARLAGPRSHGQYF.

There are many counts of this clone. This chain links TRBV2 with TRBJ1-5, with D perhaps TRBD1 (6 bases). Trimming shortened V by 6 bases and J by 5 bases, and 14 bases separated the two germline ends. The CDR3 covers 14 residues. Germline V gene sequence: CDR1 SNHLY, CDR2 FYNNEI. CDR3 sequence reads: CASRTGANHQPQHF. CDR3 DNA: TGTGCCAGCAGGACAGGAGCGAATCATCAGCCCCAGCATTTT.

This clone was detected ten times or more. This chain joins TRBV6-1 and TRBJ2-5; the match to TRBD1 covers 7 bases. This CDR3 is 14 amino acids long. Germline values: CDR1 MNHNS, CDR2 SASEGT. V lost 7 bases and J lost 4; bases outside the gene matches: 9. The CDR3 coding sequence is TGTGCCAGCAATTGGTATCCAGGGGGAGAGACCCAGTACTTC. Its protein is CASNWYPGGETQYF.

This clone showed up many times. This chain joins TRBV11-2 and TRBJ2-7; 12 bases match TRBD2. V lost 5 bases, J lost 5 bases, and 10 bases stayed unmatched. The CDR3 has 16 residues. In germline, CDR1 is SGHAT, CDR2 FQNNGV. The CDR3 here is CASSRTRLAGVNEQYF. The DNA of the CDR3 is TGTGCCAGCAGCCGAACTAGACTAGCGGGAGTCAACGAGCAGTACTTC.

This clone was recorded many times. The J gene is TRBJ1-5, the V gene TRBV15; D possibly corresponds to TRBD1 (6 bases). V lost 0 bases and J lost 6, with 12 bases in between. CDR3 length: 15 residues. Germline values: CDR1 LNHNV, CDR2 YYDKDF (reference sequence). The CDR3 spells CATSRDGQRGQPQHF. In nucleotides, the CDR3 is TGTGCCACCAGCAGAGATGGACAGAGAGGTCAGCCCCAGCATTTT.

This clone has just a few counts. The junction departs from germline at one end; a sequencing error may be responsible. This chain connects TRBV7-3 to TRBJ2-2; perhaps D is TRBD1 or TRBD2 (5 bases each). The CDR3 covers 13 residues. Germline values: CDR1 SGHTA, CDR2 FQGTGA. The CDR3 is CASSLQGSGGLFF. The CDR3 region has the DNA TGTGCCAGCAGCTTACAGGGATCTGGGGGGCTGTTTTTT.